Below are 7 T cell receptor beta chains sequenced from a single sample in a study of PD-1 blockade in classical Hodgkin lymphoma. TCRdb keeps only in-frame clones here, not all; method: immunoSEQ multiplex PCR. The repertoire consists of tens of thousands of clones, with approximately 71% occurring once and the leading ten covering over 2.5%. There was relapse after autologous stem cell transplantation in every patient, and there was variation in brentuximab vedotin exposure. Sequencing was performed on peripheral blood mononuclear cells (PBMCs), taken at baseline. All receptors come from a human donor with classical Hodgkin lymphoma.

The chain links TRBV5-1 to TRBJ2-7, with a possible D match to TRBD1 (6 bases). CDR1 and CDR2 (germline): SGHRS, YFSETQ. The CDR3 is made up of 13 amino acids. Trimming took 0 bases from V and 12 from J, leaving 16 bases between them. CDR3 coding DNA: TGCGCCAGCAGCTTGGCATCAGGGGCTGATCTGTACTTC. As protein: CASSLASGADLYF.

The rearrangement joins TRBV6-5 to TRBJ1-1; possible D gene TRBD1, 6 bases. The germline CDR1 and CDR2 sequences are MNHEY and SVGAGI. The CDR3 consists of 14 residues. V lost 4 bases and J 3 bases, leaving 12 bases between the germline ends. CDR3 protein: CASSFSEGDTEAFF. DNA of the CDR3: TGTGCCAGCAGTTTCTCCGAGGGGGACACTGAAGCTTTCTTT.

This clone was observed a handful of times. The chain couples TRBV21-1 to TRBJ1-1. TRBV21-1 is assigned pseudogene status. CDR3 length: 11 amino acids. The chain's CDR3 is CATPSGPLAFF. CDR3 sequence (DNA): TGTGCCACCCCTTCCGGGCCCCTGGCTTTCTTT.

The chain uses TRBV7-2 and TRBJ2-1; the match to TRBD2 covers 9 bases. The CDR3 length is 14 residues. Trimming at V came to 0 bases and at J to 8 bases, leaving 2 bases not matched to a gene. Per germline, CDR1 SGHTA and CDR2 FQGNSA. The CDR3 DNA is TGTGCCAGCAGCTTAGCTAGCGGGGGCGATGAGCAGTTCTTC. It yields the protein CASSLASGGDEQFF. Variable domain in full (rest from reference TRBV7-2 and TRBJ2-1): GAGVSQSPSNKVTEKGKDVELRCDPISGHTALYWYRQSLGQGLEFLIYFQGNSAPDKSGLPSDRFSAERTGGSVSTLTIQRTQQEDSAVYLCASSLASGGDEQFFGPGTRLTVL.

In this sample, this clone turned up a few times. The chain joins TRBV7-9 to TRBJ1-2; 7 bases fit TRBD1. CDR3 length: 15 residues. V trimming: 3 bases; J trimming: 3 bases; junction bases outside the gene matches: 7. Germline V lookup: CDR1 SEHNR, CDR2 FQNEAQ (reference sequence). The CDR3 DNA follows: TGTGCCAGCAGCTTCTTGGGACAGTCTCACTATGGCTACACCTTC. It codes for CASSFLGQSHYGYTF.

As regards this clone: Different DNA sequences within this sample yield the same CDR3. V usage is TRBV7-8 and J usage is TRBJ2-7; no firm D call. Trimming left V 1 base short and J 1 base short, with 2 bases between. Germline V gives CDR1 SGHVS, CDR2 FQNEAQ. There are 12 residues in the CDR3. The CDR3 region is CASSLGSYEQYF. Here the CDR3 DNA reads TGTGCCAGCAGCTTAGGTTCCTACGAGCAGTACTTC.

The J gene is TRBJ1-3, the V gene TRBV6-5; TRBD1 matches 7 bases. Germline trimming cut 4 bases from V and 3 bases from J; bases unmatched to any gene: 6. The CDR3 sequence is 15 residues long. The V gene's germline CDR1 is MNHEY and CDR2 SVGAGI. In nucleotides, the CDR3 is TGTGCCAGCAGTTTAGGCGGGACAGTTGGAAACACCATATATTTT. Protein sequence: CASSLGGTVGNTIYF.